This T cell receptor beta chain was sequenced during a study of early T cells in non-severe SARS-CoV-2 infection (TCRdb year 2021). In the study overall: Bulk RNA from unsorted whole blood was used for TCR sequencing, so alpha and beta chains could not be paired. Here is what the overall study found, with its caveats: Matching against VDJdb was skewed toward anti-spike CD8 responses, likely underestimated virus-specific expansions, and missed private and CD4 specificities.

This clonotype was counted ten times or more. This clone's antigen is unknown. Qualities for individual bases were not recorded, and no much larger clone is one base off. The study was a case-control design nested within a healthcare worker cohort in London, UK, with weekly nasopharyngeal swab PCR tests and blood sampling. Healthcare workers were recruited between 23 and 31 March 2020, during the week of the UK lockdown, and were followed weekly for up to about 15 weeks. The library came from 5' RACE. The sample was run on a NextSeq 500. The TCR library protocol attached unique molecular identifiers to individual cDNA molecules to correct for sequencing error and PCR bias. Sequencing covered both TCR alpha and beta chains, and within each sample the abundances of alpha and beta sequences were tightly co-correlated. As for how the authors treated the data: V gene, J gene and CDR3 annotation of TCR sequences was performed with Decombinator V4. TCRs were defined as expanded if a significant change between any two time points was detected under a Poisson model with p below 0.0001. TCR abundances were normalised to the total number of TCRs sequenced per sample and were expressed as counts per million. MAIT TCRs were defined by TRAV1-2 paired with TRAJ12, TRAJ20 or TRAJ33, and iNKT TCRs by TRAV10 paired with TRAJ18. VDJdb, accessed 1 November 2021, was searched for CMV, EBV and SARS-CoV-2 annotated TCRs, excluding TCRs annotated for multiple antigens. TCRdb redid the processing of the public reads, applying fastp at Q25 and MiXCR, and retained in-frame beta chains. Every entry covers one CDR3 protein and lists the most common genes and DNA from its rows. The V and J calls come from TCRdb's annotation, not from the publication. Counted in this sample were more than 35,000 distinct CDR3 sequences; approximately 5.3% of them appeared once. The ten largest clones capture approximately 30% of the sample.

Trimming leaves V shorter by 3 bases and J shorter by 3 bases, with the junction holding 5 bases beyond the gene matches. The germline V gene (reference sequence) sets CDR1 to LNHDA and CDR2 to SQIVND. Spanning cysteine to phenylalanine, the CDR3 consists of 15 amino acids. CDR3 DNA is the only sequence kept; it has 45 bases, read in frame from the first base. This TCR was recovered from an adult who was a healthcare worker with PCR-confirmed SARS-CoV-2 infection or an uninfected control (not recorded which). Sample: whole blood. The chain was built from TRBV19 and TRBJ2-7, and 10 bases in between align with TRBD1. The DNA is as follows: TGTGCCAGTAGTATCAGAGGACAGGGGGTCTACGAGCAGTACTTC. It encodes CASSIRGQGVYEQYF.